A selection of T cell receptor beta chains follows, all from one sample in a study of identifying expanded T cells in peripheral blood. Only in-frame clones appear in the TCRdb table, and some are missing; sequencing was by immunoSEQ multiplex PCR. The table has 60,000 to 70,000 clones, about four fifths seen once. Sequencing was done on a sample of blood. These receptors originate from a person aged 18-70 years in good health. CDR3s include the opening cysteine and the closing phenylalanine or tryptophan. Each record gives: V gene, D gene, CDR3 protein. The D gene is left open where the match is weak.

TRBV27,NA,CASSSTTVIYNSPLHF
TRBV27,TRBD1,CASSPGQGVSPLHF
TRBV7-9,TRBD1,CASRGDRGLYSYEQYF
TRBV5-3,NA,CARSWVIPVTNQPQHF
TRBV10-2,NA,CASRMSVGEAFF
TRBV7-3,NA,CASSRTNTGELFF
TRBV12-2,NA,CASRLEHTLAERSTDTQYF
TRBV11-2,TRBD1,CASSRRGQLTDTQYF
TRBV5-6,NA,CASSRPVSTDTQYF
TRBV5-1,TRBD1,CASSLMGQALDYTF
TRBV19,NA,CASSTRGADMNTEAFF
TRBV5-1,TRBD2,CASSLEGGAYEQYF
TRBV7-2,NA,CASSLDGSSGNTIYF
TRBV5-1,TRBD1,CASSKGGAEDPEQYF
TRBV6-6,NA,CASSNDGAYGYTF
TRBV10-2,NA,CASSVNKSPVSSGNTIYF
TRBV28,NA,CASSFSLANNQPQHF
TRBV2,NA,CAIKETDIDNEQFF
TRBV29-1,TRBD1,CSVEPPGQVYGYTF
TRBV5-4,NA,CASSLAGNNEQFF
TRBV19,TRBD1,CASSISRGLNQPQHF
TRBV7-2,TRBD1,CASSIQGVYEQYF
TRBV27,TRBD2,CASSLSGRASDEQFF
TRBV2,TRBD2,CASSVGLAGVAYEQYF
TRBV7-2,TRBD1,CASSLQGGTNYGYTF
TRBV2,NA,CASSHPQGKTQYF
TRBV19,TRBD1,CASITTGGTEAFF
TRBV11-2,NA,CASSLRYSGGRKETQYF
TRBV9,NA,CASSVREFSHNEQFF
TRBV29-1,TRBD2,CSVEARTSSETQYF
TRBV29-1,TRBD1,CSVEEQGTYEQYF
TRBV12-2,NA,CASRRTHLSSYNEQFF
TRBV6-1,NA,CASSDGRDRLYGYTF
TRBV11-2,NA,CASSLAQDTSYEQYF
TRBV6-5,TRBD1,CASSPATGAYGYTF
TRBV7-3,NA,CASSLMGGQETQYF
TRBV6-6,NA,CASNPRGRVPDTQYF
TRBV25-1,TRBD2,CAAGGGTYNEQFF
TRBV18,TRBD2,CASSPTLLSSGSLDEQYF
TRBV7-2,TRBD2,CASSLGAGGETQYF
TRBV18,NA,CASSPGSGNQPQHF
TRBV5-1,NA,CASSLALVLGASPQETQYF
TRBV11-2,TRBD1,CASSLEGTGAGGYTF
TRBV15,NA,CATSRDPGGRNTEAFF
TRBV2,TRBD2,CASRLGGGINEQFF
TRBV5-3,TRBD2,CARSRRTSGNLATDTQYF
TRBV6-5,NA,CASSYDGRSTGTF
TRBV29-1,TRBD1,CSVVGQGAVNEQFF
TRBV15,NA,CATSPDPSSNQPQHF
TRBV5-4,NA,CASSSSAGLANYGYTF
TRBV6-1,NA,CASRTLQGPGGGYTF
TRBV9,TRBD2,CASSVAGGGELFF
TRBV19,TRBD2,CASSPSGANTDTQYF
TRBV29-1,TRBD2,CSLRGGSANEQFF
TRBV7-8,NA,CASSLGRLPMETQYF
TRBV19,NA,CASGRLGRGGRFSNQPQHF
TRBV19,TRBD2,CASTSGPSTDTQYF
TRBV29-1,NA,CSVEDAAYEQYF
TRBV15,TRBD2,CATSPHRTSGGLELDTQYF